This paragraph covers one TCR beta chain sequence. Its antigen remains unknown. Germline CDR1 reads SGHNT; CDR2 reads YYREEE (reference sequence). Trimming left V 0 bases short and J 9 bases short, with 12 bases between. The CDR3 is 13 amino acids. The sequenced template was cDNA made from the entire isolated RNA. The repertoire was sequenced with immunoSEQ multiplex PCR; TCRdb's copy has only in-frame clones and lacks some. The repertoire holds about 620,000 clones, with roughly 15% as singletons. This record belongs to a study of beta chain features in type 1 diabetes. In the study overall: All samples yielded some 110 million examined sorted cells. Study-wide points: For type 1 diabetes patients, VDJ junctions showed fewer insertions and more deletions. Researchers report that Type 1 diabetes patients had moderately but significantly shorter TCRB CDR3s across all four CD4+ subsets.

The receptor was derived from a man in his late teens or twenties in good health. This chain joins TRBV5-4 and TRBJ1-2, with D possibly TRBD1 on 6 matching bases. The specimen was naive CD4+ T cells from blood. Here the CDR3 DNA reads TGTGCCAGCAGCTTGGCTTGGGGGCTGCGCTACACCTTC. This gives the protein CASSLAWGLRYTF. The full variable domain, its missing parts supplied by reference TRBV5-4 and TRBJ1-2, is ETGVTQSPTHLIKTRGQQVTLRCSSQSGHNTVSWYQQALGQGPQFIFQYYREEENGRGNFPPRFSGLQFPNYSSELNVNALELDDSALYLCASSLAWGLRYTFGSGTRLTVV.